These T cell receptor beta chains were read from a single sample in a study of blood T cell repertoires in COVID-19. The table came from immunoSEQ multiplex PCR; TCRdb's copy has only in-frame clones and leaves some out. The sample includes tens of thousands of clones, roughly 87% seen only once; the top ten take around 3.2%. The source material was peripheral blood. These receptor sequences come from a human donor in a cohort sampled during active COVID-19. Both conserved end residues are part of each CDR3. Fields, in order: D gene, clone size, J gene, V gene, CDR3 DNA, CDR3 protein. The D gene is left open where the match is weak. Part of the rows lack a size; the others show once, few, many or a class for expanded clones.

>.|.|TRBJ2-3|TRBV5-5
TGTGCCAGCAGCTTTCCCACTAGCACAGATACGCAGTATTTT
CASSFPTSTDTQYF
>TRBD1|.|TRBJ1-1|TRBV3-1/TRBV3-2
TGTGCCAGCAGCCAAACGACAGGGTATGAAGCTTTCTTT
CASSQTTGYEAFF
>TRBD2|.|TRBJ2-2|TRBV6-5
TGTGCCAGCAGAGTAGCGGGAGGCGGTTTCGGGGAGCTGTTTTTT
CASRVAGGGFGELFF
>.|.|TRBJ2-3|TRBV21-1
TGTGCCAGCAGCACCCTAAAGCGGGAGGGCCATGGAGATACGCAGTATTTT
CASSTLKREGHGDTQYF
>.|.|TRBJ2-2|TRBV9
TGTGCCAGCAGCGACAAGACAAAAAACACCGGGGAGCTGTTTTTT
CASSDKTKNTGELFF
>TRBD2|.|TRBJ2-7|TRBV5-1
TGCGCCAGCGGCTTAAGCGGGGCCGCCTACGAGCAGTACTTC
CASGLSGAAYEQYF
>.|.|TRBJ2-5|TRBV21-1
TGTGCCAGCAGCCCTTCCTGCTCGGGGAGGGTCCAAGAGACCCAGTACTTC
CASSPSCSGRVQETQYF
>.|.|TRBJ2-2|TRBV30
TGTGCCTGGAACTTAGGAGGTGGGGAGCTGTTTTTT
CAWNLGGGELFF
>.|.|TRBJ1-1|TRBV7-9
TGTGCCAGCAGCCCCGAGGTGGTTTCCACTGAAGCTTTCTTT
CASSPEVVSTEAFF
>.|once|TRBJ2-7|TRBV5-1
TGCGCCAGCAGCTTGGCCCCCCAAACCTACGAGCAGTACTTC
CASSLAPQTYEQYF
>.|few|TRBJ1-3|TRBV5-1
TGCGCCAGCAGCTTTGGCCCTGGGACAACTGGAAACACCATATATTTT
CASSFGPGTTGNTIYF
>TRBD1|.|TRBJ1-2|TRBV10-3
TGTGCCATCAGTGGACAGGGGGCTGAGCATGGCTACACCTTC
CAISGQGAEHGYTF
>TRBD2|.|TRBJ2-2|TRBV18
TGTGCCAGCTCACCAGGACTAGCGGGAGGGGTCGGCACCGGGGAGCTGTTTTTT
CASSPGLAGGVGTGELFF
>TRBD2|.|TRBJ2-1|TRBV11-2
TGTGCCAGCAGCTTATTAGCGGGAGTAGTGGGGAATGAGCAGTTCTTC
CASSLLAGVVGNEQFF
>.|.|TRBJ1-2|TRBV18
TGTGCCAGCTCCAGGGAGGGGACACCTAACTATGGCTACACCTTC
CASSREGTPNYGYTF
>.|once|TRBJ2-3|TRBV5-1
TGCGCCAGCAGCTTTGACGGGTTTAGCACAGATACGCAGTATTTT
CASSFDGFSTDTQYF
>.|.|TRBJ1-1|TRBV6-5
TGTGCCAGCAGTTACGAGACAAACACTGAAGCTTTCTTT
CASSYETNTEAFF
>.|.|TRBJ1-4|TRBV28
TGTGCCAGCAGTACCCGAACGACAGGACAAAATGAAAAACTGTTTTTT
CASSTRTTGQNEKLFF
>TRBD2|.|TRBJ2-1|TRBV7-2
TGTGCCAGCAGCAGTAGCGGGAATTCCTACAATGAGCAGTTCTTC
CASSSSGNSYNEQFF
>.|.|TRBJ1-6|TRBV30
TGTGCCTGGACAGGACACTTTAATTCACCCCTCCACTTT
CAWTGHFNSPLHF
>TRBD1|.|TRBJ2-6|TRBV30
TGTGCCCCTCGGGACAGGGAGGCGGTTTCGGGGGCCAACGTCCTGACTTTC
CAPRDREAVSGANVLTF